Shown below are 13 T cell receptor beta chains from a single sample sequenced in a study of OX40 agonist ivuxolimab in advanced cancers. The data were produced by immunoSEQ multiplex PCR, yet TCRdb's version contains in-frame clones alone and is incomplete. The sample carries some 67,000 clones, around 79% recorded once. The sequencing here drew on CD4+ or CD8+ T cells sorted from blood, taken in a trial of the OX40 agonist ivuxolimab. The receptors come from an adult with an advanced solid tumor such as melanoma, head and neck, liver or kidney cancer.

This chain connects TRBV19 to TRBJ2-4, with D perhaps matching TRBD1 (6 bases). Germline CDR1 LNHDA, CDR2 SQIVND (reference sequence). V lost 10 bases and J lost 8, with 18 bases in between. The CDR3 is 13 amino acids. CDR3 in DNA: TGTGCCACCACGGTAACAGGGAGAGACATTCAGTACTTC. It yields the protein CATTVTGRDIQYF.

The rearrangement joins TRBV7-2 to TRBJ1-1, with 9 positions matching TRBD1. V lost 3 bases, J lost 4 bases, and 6 bases stayed unmatched. Looked up from germline, CDR1 is SGHTA and CDR2 is FQGNSA. This CDR3 has 15 residues. CDR3 region: CASSLAGQGGTEAFF. In DNA, the CDR3 is TGTGCCAGCAGCTTGGCGGGACAGGGTGGCACTGAAGCTTTCTTT.

This chain joins TRBV5-1 and TRBJ2-3; TRBD2 matches at 10 bases. Germline values: CDR1 SGHRS, CDR2 YFSETQ. The CDR3 loop spans 15 amino acids. V trimming: 1 base; J trimming: 4 bases; junction bases outside the gene matches: 3. CDR3 DNA sequence: TGCGCCAGCAGCTTGAGAGCGGGAGGGTCAGATACGCAGTATTTT. Its protein is CASSLRAGGSDTQYF. The full variable domain, with the rest looked up from reference TRBV5-1 and TRBJ2-3, is KAGVTQTPRYLIKTRGQQVTLSCSPISGHRSVSWYQQTPGQGLQFLFEYFSETQRNKGNFPGRFSGRQFSNSRSEMNVSTLELGDSALYLCASSLRAGGSDTQYFGPGTRLTVL.

This chain joins TRBV10-2 and TRBJ1-1; the D gene is possibly TRBD1 (6 bases). This CDR3 is 16 amino acids long. Trimming stripped 5 bases from V and 0 bases from J, with 16 bases between. CDR1 and CDR2 (germline): WSHSY, SAAADI. The CDR3 loop reads CASSQGTRGLNTEAFF. The CDR3 nucleotides read TGCGCCAGCAGTCAGGGGACAAGGGGGTTGAACACTGAAGCTTTCTTT.

The table lists this clone with a few counts. The chain has TRBV15 and TRBJ2-5, with D perhaps TRBD2 (7 bases). Trimming left V 5 bases short and J 2 bases short, with 15 bases between. CDR3 length equals 15 residues. Germline V gene data show CDR1 as LNHNV and CDR2 as YYDKDF (reference sequence). CDR3 sequence: CATSGGGASQETQYF. As DNA, the CDR3 is TGTGCCACCAGCGGAGGGGGGGCCTCTCAAGAGACCCAGTACTTC. The full variable domain, completed using reference TRBV15 and TRBJ2-5, is DAMVIQNPRYQVTQFGKPVTLSCSQTLNHNVMYWYQQKSSQAPKLLFHYYDKDFNNEADTPDNFQSRRPNTSFCFLDIRSPGLGDTAMYLCATSGGGASQETQYFGPGTRLLVL.

The V gene is TRBV19, the J gene TRBJ1-1, with D unclear. CDR1 LNHDA and CDR2 SQIVND come from the germline V gene (reference sequence). The CDR3 length is 16 residues. Trimming removed 10 bases at V and 1 base at J, with 22 bases between. The CDR3 protein is CATNPAMPLRNTEAFF. As DNA, the CDR3 is TGTGCCACCAACCCCGCCATGCCTCTGAGGAACACTGAAGCTTTCTTT.

Only one count was recorded for this clone. The junction departs from germline at one end; a sequencing error may be responsible. The V and J genes are TRBV6-1 and TRBJ2-1; D is possibly TRBD1 or TRBD2 (5 bases each). Germline V CDR1 and CDR2: MNHNS, SASEGT. This CDR3 comprises 13 residues. This chain's CDR3 is CASSEATGTPGIF. CDR3 sequence (DNA): TGTGCCAGCAGTGAAGCAACAGGAACTCCCGGGATCTTC.

The rearrangement uses TRBV6-6 and TRBJ1-5, with a possible D match to TRBD1 (5 bases). The germline CDR1 and CDR2 sequences are MNHNY and SVGAGI (reference sequence). The germline V and J ends were trimmed by 0 bases and 4 bases, with 7 bases remaining between them. This CDR3 has 14 residues. DNA of the CDR3: TGTGCCAGCAGTTACTCTGCAGGGAATCAGCCCCAGCATTTT. Translated: CASSYSAGNQPQHF.

The V call is TRBV6-5, the J call TRBJ1-2; D gene unclear. V lost 6 bases and J lost 7, with 21 bases in between. CDR1 is MNHEY, CDR2 SVGAGI, per germline. The CDR3 totals 15 residues. The chain's CDR3 is CASRNRAQQYRGYTF. For the CDR3, the DNA is TGTGCCAGCAGAAACCGGGCCCAACAGTATCGTGGCTACACCTTC.

The rearrangement joins TRBV7-7 to TRBJ2-5, with TRBD2 identical over 8 bases. Germline trimming cut 0 bases from V and 5 bases from J; bases unmatched to any gene: 5. This CDR3 is built from 15 residues. Looked up from germline, CDR1 is SSHAT and CDR2 is FNYEAQ (reference sequence). The CDR3 sequence: CASSLAGGGQETQYF. CDR3 DNA: TGTGCCAGCAGCTTAGCGGGCGGGGGGCAGGAGACCCAGTACTTC.

V is TRBV27 and J is TRBJ2-1; TRBD2 agrees at 10 bases. This CDR3 has 17 residues. Germline assignment: CDR1 MNHEY and CDR2 SMNVEV (reference sequence). V gave up 1 base and J gave up 2 bases; unmatched junction bases: 5. The CDR3 DNA reads as TGTGCCAGCAGTTTATGGACTAGCGGTGTTACCTACAATGAGCAGTTCTTC. It encodes CASSLWTSGVTYNEQFF.

This rearrangement joins TRBV5-6 to TRBJ2-5; D is ambiguous. The V gene lost 2 bases and the J gene lost 0 bases, with 11 bases spanning the gap. Looked up from germline, CDR1 is SGHDT and CDR2 is YYEEEE. The CDR3 extends over 15 amino acids. The CDR3 nucleotides read TGTGCCAGCAGCTTTAGGAACTCGTACCAAGAGACCCAGTACTTC. Translated, it gives CASSFRNSYQETQYF.

As for this clone: An end of the junction differs from the germline gene, which may be a read error. V usage is TRBV7-7 and J usage is TRBJ2-5; the D gene is possibly TRBD2 (5 bases). Germline-derived CDR1 and CDR2 are SSHAT and FNYEAQ (reference sequence). This CDR3 has 13 residues. CDR3 in DNA: TGTGCTAGCAGCCAGGACTCCCGAGAGACCCAGTACTTC. Protein product: CASSQDSRETQYF.